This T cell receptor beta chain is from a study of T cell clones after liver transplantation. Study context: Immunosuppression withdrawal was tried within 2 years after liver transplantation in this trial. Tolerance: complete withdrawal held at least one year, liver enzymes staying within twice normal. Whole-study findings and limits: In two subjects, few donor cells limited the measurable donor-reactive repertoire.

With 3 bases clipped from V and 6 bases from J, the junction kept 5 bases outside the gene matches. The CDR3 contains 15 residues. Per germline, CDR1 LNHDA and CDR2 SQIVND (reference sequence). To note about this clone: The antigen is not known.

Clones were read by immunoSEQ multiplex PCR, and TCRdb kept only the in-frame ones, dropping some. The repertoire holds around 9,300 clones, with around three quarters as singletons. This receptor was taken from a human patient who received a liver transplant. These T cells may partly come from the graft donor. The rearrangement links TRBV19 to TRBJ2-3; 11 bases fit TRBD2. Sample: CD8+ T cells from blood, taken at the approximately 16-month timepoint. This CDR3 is CASSIVAGGTDTQYF. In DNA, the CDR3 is TGTGCCAGTAGTATTGTAGCGGGGGGGACTGATACGCAGTATTTT.